This passage covers 17 T cell receptor beta chains from one sample sequenced in a study of monozygotic twins with inflammatory bowel disease. TCRdb processed the 5' RACE reads again and assigns one entry to each CDR3 protein, with no DNA. The sample has 400,000 or so distinct CDR3 sequences; the top ten hold about 2.4%. The sequenced sample was blood. These receptors were taken from a human donor with ulcerative colitis or Crohn's disease, or a healthy co-twin of an affected twin (not recorded which).

V gene TRBV19 combines with J gene TRBJ1-5; checking the TCRdb D call of TRBD1 is not possible without DNA. The CDR3 sequence is 16 residues long. Looked up from germline, CDR1 is LNHDA and CDR2 is SQIVND (reference sequence). The CDR3 sequence: CASRSDRDYSNQPQHF.

J is TRBJ2-2 and V is TRBV12-3 or TRBV12-4; as DNA is missing, the TRBD1 call by TCRdb cannot be tested. The length of the CDR3 is 17 residues. The CDR3 sequence is CASSFQGSASNTGELFF.

The chain recombines TRBV19 with TRBJ2-2; with no DNA, the TCRdb D assignment of TRBD1 cannot be verified. Germline CDR1 reads LNHDA; CDR2 reads SQIVND (reference sequence). This CDR3 region has 16 residues. The CDR3 sequence is CASSIGTYLNTGELFF.

The CDR3 sequence: CAWLKPGHRNSPLHF. The chain couples TRBV30 to TRBJ1-6; TCRdb calls TRBD1, which cannot be checked without DNA. This CDR3 region has 15 residues. Germline V gene data show CDR1 as GTSNPN and CDR2 as SVGIG (reference sequence).

V gene TRBV6-1 combines with J gene TRBJ1-5; TCRdb gives TRBD1 as the D gene, but with no DNA this cannot be confirmed. Germline V gene data show CDR1 as MNHNS and CDR2 as SASEGT. The CDR3 extends over 16 amino acids. CDR3 protein: CASSDGQFSSNQPQHF.

This chain joins TRBV7-2 and TRBJ2-7. The V gene's germline CDR1 is SGHTA and CDR2 FQGNSA. The CDR3 spans 15 residues. CDR3 sequence: CASSVVAGTAYEQYF.

The chain uses TRBV6-6 and TRBJ2-7. Germline CDR1 MNHNY, CDR2 SVGAGI (reference sequence). The CDR3 is 13 residues long. The CDR3 region is CASSRDPSLEQYF.

CDR3 amino acids: CASSYRGPDNEQFF. V and J are TRBV7-2 and TRBJ2-1. The germline V gene encodes CDR1 SGHTA and CDR2 FQGNSA. This CDR3 has 14 amino acids.

The chain is built from TRBV5-1 and TRBJ1-5. This CDR3 contains 15 residues. Per germline, CDR1 SGHRS and CDR2 YFSETQ. The CDR3 sequence: CASSLDSPNNQPQHF.

The chain carries TRBV6-5 and TRBJ1-5; the TCRdb D gene call, TRBD1, has no DNA to confirm it. This CDR3 spans 18 amino acids. The germline gives CDR1 MNHEY, CDR2 SVGAGI. The CDR3 region is CASSSDRGAKGSNQPQHF.

J is TRBJ1-1 and V is TRBV30. Per germline, CDR1 GTSNPN and CDR2 SVGIG (reference sequence). The CDR3 loop spans 13 amino acids. The CDR3 is CAWSLMSNTEAFF.

The chain carries TRBV28 and TRBJ2-5; there is no DNA to check the TCRdb D call of TRBD2. The CDR3 covers 14 residues. Germline V lookup: CDR1 MDHEN, CDR2 SYDVKM. The CDR3 here is CASNPPRDGTGRDF.

The chain employs TRBV5-4 and TRBJ1-3; TCRdb reports TRBD1, a call that lacks DNA to check it against. The CDR3 length is 14 residues. Germline values: CDR1 SGHNT, CDR2 YYREEE (reference sequence). The CDR3 protein is CASSIQGDRNTIYF.

This chain connects TRBV7-6 to TRBJ1-4; TCRdb selects TRBD1, and the lack of DNA leaves this call unchecked. CDR3 length: 14 amino acids. Germline loops: CDR1 SGHVS, CDR2 FNYEAQ. CDR3: CASSLQGGIEKLFF.

CDR3 region: CASSPGVTGGPQPQHF. This chain uses TRBV18 with TRBJ1-5; TCRdb calls TRBD1, which cannot be checked without DNA. CDR1 is KGHSH and CDR2 is LQKENI in the germline V gene. The CDR3 loop spans 16 amino acids.

CDR3 residues: CASSPQGINSPLHF. V gene TRBV12-3 or TRBV12-4 combines with J gene TRBJ1-6; without DNA, the TCRdb call of TRBD1 cannot be checked. The CDR3 is 14 residues long.

The chain employs TRBV30 and TRBJ2-5; the D call from TCRdb, TRBD2, cannot be confirmed without DNA. This CDR3 region has 12 residues. From germline, CDR1 is GTSNPN and CDR2 SVGIG (reference sequence). The CDR3 spells CAWRGLEETQYF.